This paragraph covers one TCR beta chain sequence. Sequencing of TCR beta was undertaken in CD8+ and CD4+ T cells derived from blood. TEMRA cells were enriched by FACS, while CD8+ and CD4+ T cells were obtained through a negative isolation that was performed magnetically. The sample belongs to a study of CD8 T cells in Susac syndrome. Random hexamers primed reverse transcription of about 0.5 to 1 ug RNA. Multiplex immunoSEQ PCR targeted 54 Vbeta and 13 Jbeta TCR beta segments. Each CDR3 protein is one row after TCRdb ran MiXCR on the immunoSEQ multiplex PCR reads. The table lists 300,000 to 350,000 distinct CDR3 sequences, just over 90% of them singletons. Trimming left V 1 base short and J 8 bases short, with 14 bases between. CDR1 is SGHTA and CDR2 is FQGNSA in the germline V gene. This CDR3 contains 14 residues.

The source is a human donor with multiple sclerosis. The chain is built from TRBV7-2 and TRBJ1-2; D is possibly TRBD1 (6 bases). Sequencing used CD4+ T cells from PBMCs. This CDR3 is CASSLEAVGGGYTF. The CDR3 DNA sequence: TGTGCCAGCAGCTTAGAGGCAGTGGGGGGCGGCTACACCTTC.